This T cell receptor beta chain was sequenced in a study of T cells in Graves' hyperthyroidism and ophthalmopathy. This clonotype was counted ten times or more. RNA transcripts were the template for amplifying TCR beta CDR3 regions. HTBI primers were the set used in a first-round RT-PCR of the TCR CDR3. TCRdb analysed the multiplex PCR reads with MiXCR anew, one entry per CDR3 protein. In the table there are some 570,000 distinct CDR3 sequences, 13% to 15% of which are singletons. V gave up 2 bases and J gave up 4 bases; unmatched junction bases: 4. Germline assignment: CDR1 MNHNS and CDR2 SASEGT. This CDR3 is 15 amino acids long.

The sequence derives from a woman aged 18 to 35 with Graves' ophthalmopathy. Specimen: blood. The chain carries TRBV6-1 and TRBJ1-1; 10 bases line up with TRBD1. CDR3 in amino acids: CASSEWTGGGTEAFF. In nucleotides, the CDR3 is TGTGCCAGCAGTGAATGGACAGGGGGAGGCACTGAAGCTTTCTTT.